Below are 6 T cell receptor beta chains sequenced from a single sample in a study of patients and donors after allogeneic stem cell transplantation. Via MiXCR, TCRdb re-called the RT-PCR reads, giving one row per CDR3 protein. The sample lists 25,000 to 35,000 distinct CDR3 sequences; approximately 6.2% were seen once. Sequenced sample: blood, either unsorted or a sorted T cell fraction (not recorded which). The source is a human donor who was either an allogeneic HSCT recipient or a stem cell or donor lymphocyte infusion donor (not recorded which). It is not recorded whose cells these are; they may come from a transplant donor.

This clonotype was observed many times. CDR3 DNA: TGTGCCAGCAGCCAAGCCGACAGGGAAGGCACTGAAGCTTTCTTT. Its translation: CASSQADREGTEAFF. The chain combines TRBV4-2 with TRBJ1-1, with 7 bases matching TRBD1. Germline V CDR1 and CDR2: LGHNA, YNFKEQ. This CDR3 spans 15 amino acids. V lost 1 base, J lost 4 bases, and 6 bases stayed unmatched.

This clonotype was seen many times. This chain links TRBV7-8 with TRBJ1-5; perhaps TRBD1 as D (6 bases). This CDR3 contains 16 residues. Germline V gene sequence: CDR1 SGHVS, CDR2 FQNEAQ. Trimming pared 5 bases from V and 1 base from J, leaving 15 bases between. The DNA of the CDR3 is TGTGCCAGCAGCAAGTTAACAGGGATCAGCAATCAGCCCCAGCATTTT. Its protein product is CASSKLTGISNQPQHF.

For the CDR3, the DNA is TGTGCCAGCAGATTATCTAGCGGGACTACCTACGAGCAGTACTTC. Protein sequence: CASRLSSGTTYEQYF. The chain is built from TRBV6-5 and TRBJ2-7; 9 positions agree with TRBD2. V trimming: 6 bases; J trimming: 2 bases; junction bases outside the gene matches: 8. The CDR3 length is 15 residues. Germline V gene sequence: CDR1 MNHEY, CDR2 SVGAGI.

The rearrangement links TRBV6-2 or TRBV6-3 to TRBJ2-7; 16 nucleotides align to TRBD2. The germline gives CDR1 MNHEY, CDR2 SVGEGT. Unmatched junction bases numbered 12, after V lost 0 bases and J lost 4 bases. The CDR3 has 20 amino acids. The CDR3 DNA follows: TGTGCCAGCAGTTACTCCCGATCGGGACTAGCGGGAGGGCCAGGATACGAGCAGTACTTC. It specifies CASSYSRSGLAGGPGYEQYF.

This clonotype has ten or more counts. CDR3 sequence: CATSDLQAGRGADNEQFF. CDR3 nucleotides: TGTGCCACCAGTGATTTGCAAGCTGGGAGGGGCGCAGACAATGAGCAGTTCTTC. The V gene is TRBV24-1, the J gene TRBJ2-1, with 7 positions matching TRBD2. Losses at the gene ends were 0 bases for V and 5 bases for J; bases not matched to a gene: 12. Germline V gene data show CDR1 as KGHDR and CDR2 as SFDVKD. This CDR3 is built from 18 residues.

The table lists this clonotype with many counts. The chain couples TRBV20-1 to TRBJ1-1, with D perhaps TRBD1 (5 bases). V was pared by 6 bases and J by 7 bases, with 18 bases between. The CDR3 loop spans 13 amino acids. CDR1 is DFQATT and CDR2 is SNEGSKA in the germline V gene (reference sequence). CDR3 sequence (DNA): TGCAGTGCAATAGAGCGCGGGGCTTTTGAAGCTTTCTTT. Translating gives CSAIERGAFEAFF.